The 3 T cell receptor beta chains reported below all come from one sample, sequenced in a study of blood T cell repertoires in COVID-19. Sequenced by immunoSEQ multiplex PCR; TCRdb stores in-frame clones only, minus some. Of tens of thousands of clones in the sample, approximately 86% were seen once. The specimen was peripheral blood. Source of these receptors: a woman aged 45-59 years with acute or convalescent COVID-19.

The CDR3 nucleotides are TGTGCCAGCAGCTTCACCGTAGCGGGGGGTTACAATGAGCAGTTCTTC. This gives the protein CASSFTVAGGYNEQFF. The J gene is TRBJ2-1, the V gene TRBV11-2, with 10 positions matching TRBD2. The CDR3 length is 16 residues. CDR1 is SGHAT, CDR2 FQNNGV, per germline. Germline trimming cut 3 bases from V and 4 bases from J; bases unmatched to any gene: 6.

The V call is TRBV27, the J call TRBJ1-5, with D perhaps TRBD1 (5 bases). The V end was cut by 0 bases, the J end by 6 bases, with 15 bases between. Germline V gene data show CDR1 as MNHEY and CDR2 as SMNVEV (reference sequence). The CDR3 runs to 16 residues. CDR3 coding DNA: TGTGCCAGCAGTTTATCGATCCCCCTCGGGGGTCAGCCCCAGCATTTT. Encoded protein: CASSLSIPLGGQPQHF.

The chain links TRBV2 to TRBJ2-3; D is perhaps TRBD2 (7 bases). V dropped 0 bases and J dropped 1 base, with 11 bases sitting between them. Germline values: CDR1 SNHLY, CDR2 FYNNEI. CDR3 length equals 16 residues. CDR3 in DNA: TGTGCCAGCAGTGAAGCAGGGGGGGCTCGCACAGATACGCAGTATTTT. Translation gives CASSEAGGARTDTQYF.